A selection of T cell receptor beta chains follows, all from one sample in a study of naive CD8 T cells in extremely preterm neonates. Repertoires were generated with immunoSEQ multiplex PCR, while TCRdb's copy carries only in-frame clones and drops some. The sample consists of several thousand clones, under 99% of them appearing once. Sequenced: naive CD8+ T cells from cord blood. The receptors derive from a newborn in good health. The CDR3 runs from the conserved cysteine through the conserved F or W. A D gene is named only where the DNA matches it firmly. Expanded clones are given a class, and other clones once, few, many or no size at all.

abundance	v_gene	d_gene	j_gene	CDR3nt	CDR3aa
.	TRBV7-9	.	TRBJ1-1	TGTGCCAGCAGCTTAGATAGGCCAGCGGCTGAAGCTTTCTTT	CASSLDRPAAEAFF
.	TRBV7-9	TRBD1	TRBJ1-4	TGTGCCAGCAGCTTAGCAGGGGGCCTCCAAGATGAAAAACTGTTTTTT	CASSLAGGLQDEKLFF
once	TRBV4-1	TRBD2	TRBJ2-5	TGCGCCAGCAGCCAAGCGGGGGGAGAGACCCAGTACTTC	CASSQAGGETQYF
.	TRBV6-5	TRBD2	TRBJ2-2	TGTGCCAGCAGACTAGCGGGAGGGAACACCGGGGAGCTGTTTTTT	CASRLAGGNTGELFF
.	TRBV9	.	TRBJ1-1	TGTGCCAGCAGCGTAGCGGGACAGAACACTGAAGCTTTCTTT	CASSVAGQNTEAFF
.	TRBV30	TRBD2	TRBJ2-3	TGTGCCTGGAGGGGAGGGATTTTCACAGATACGCAGTATTTT	CAWRGGIFTDTQYF
.	TRBV13	.	TRBJ2-7	TGTGCCAGCAGCTCAGGGGCATCCTACGAGCAGTACTTC	CASSSGASYEQYF
once	TRBV28	.	TRBJ2-7	TGTGCCAGCAGTTTTCCCGGGACACCCTACGAGCAGTACTTC	CASSFPGTPYEQYF
.	TRBV6-5	TRBD1	TRBJ1-1	TGTGCCAGTTCAGAGTGGACAGGCGGTAGAGCTTTCTTT	CASSEWTGGRAFF
.	TRBV27	TRBD1	TRBJ2-2	TGTGCCAGCAGTTTAGGACAGGGGAACACCGGGGAGCTGTTTTTT	CASSLGQGNTGELFF
.	TRBV10-3	TRBD1	TRBJ2-3	TGTGCCATCAGTGGAAGGACAGGGGCCACAGATACGCAGTATTTT	CAISGRTGATDTQYF
.	TRBV9	TRBD2	TRBJ2-1	TGTGCCAGCAGCGTTTTGGGACTATCTTCCAATGAGCAGTTCTTC	CASSVLGLSSNEQFF
.	TRBV2	.	TRBJ2-5	TGTGCCAGCATCGTCTGGGGCGGAGAGACCCAGTACTTC	CASIVWGGETQYF
.	TRBV30	.	TRBJ1-1	TGTGCCTGGAGACAGGACACTGAAGCTTTCTTT	CAWRQDTEAFF
.	TRBV4-1	.	TRBJ2-7	TGCGCCAGCAGCCAAGACGGAGCCTACGAGCAGTACTTC	CASSQDGAYEQYF
.	TRBV2	TRBD1	TRBJ1-2	TGTGCCAGCAGTGGGACAGGTTATGGCTACACCTTC	CASSGTGYGYTF
.	TRBV7-2	.	TRBJ2-5	TGTGCCAGCAGCTTAGAGGCGGGAGAGACCCAGTACTTC	CASSLEAGETQYF
once	TRBV28	TRBD2	TRBJ2-7	TGTGCCAGCAGTTGGGGGGGCTACGAGCAGTACTTC	CASSWGGYEQYF
.	TRBV14	TRBD2	TRBJ2-7	TGTGCCAGCAGCCCGCGGACTAGGCGGACATACGAGCAGTACTTC	CASSPRTRRTYEQYF
.	TRBV13	.	TRBJ1-2	TGTGCCAGCAGCTTGGCCTTGCTACAGGGCTACACCTTC	CASSLALLQGYTF
.	TRBV7-8	.	TRBJ2-3	TGTGCCAGCAGCTCCCGAGCTAGCGAAAGCACAGATACGCAGTATTTT	CASSSRASESTDTQYF
.	TRBV5-5	.	TRBJ2-5	TGTGCCAGCAGCTTGGAAGGGACATCCAAGAAGACCCAGTACTTC	CASSLEGTSKKTQYF
.	TRBV30	TRBD2	TRBJ2-7	TGTGCCTGGAGTGTAGCGGGAGTTACCGAGCAGTACTTC	CAWSVAGVTEQYF
.	TRBV19	.	TRBJ1-1	TGTGCCAGTAGTATAGCCGGGGTTACTGAAGCTTTCTTT	CASSIAGVTEAFF
.	TRBV27	TRBD2	TRBJ2-7	TGTGCCAGCAGTTTATGGGCGGGAGGTTCCTACGAGCAGTACTTC	CASSLWAGGSYEQYF
.	TRBV20-1	TRBD2	TRBJ2-1	TGCAGTGTTCGCGGGGGGGATGAGCAGTTCTTC	CSVRGGDEQFF
.	TRBV4-1	TRBD1	TRBJ2-7	TGCGCCAGCAGCCACCCGCCAGGGACAGGTGTCCACGAGCAGTACTTC	CASSHPPGTGVHEQYF
.	TRBV4-1	.	TRBJ1-1	TGCGCCAGCAGCCTCAAGGGGGGGCCCACTGAAGCTTTCTTT	CASSLKGGPTEAFF
.	TRBV5-1	TRBD1	TRBJ2-2	TGCGCCAGCAGTCCTGACAGGGCGGCCACCGGGGAGCTGTTTTTT	CASSPDRAATGELFF
.	TRBV5-6	TRBD2	TRBJ2-4	TGTGCCAGCAGCTTGGATAGCGGGAGGGGAGAAAACATTCAGTACTTC	CASSLDSGRGENIQYF
.	TRBV25-1	TRBD2	TRBJ2-1	TGTGCCAGCAGTTTACTAGCGGGAGGTGGCAATGAGCAGTTCTTC	CASSLLAGGGNEQFF
.	TRBV5-1	.	TRBJ2-7	TGCGCCAGCAGCTCAACCAGCTACGAGCAGTACTTC	CASSSTSYEQYF
.	TRBV5-6	TRBD1	TRBJ1-6	TGTGCCAGCAGCTTGGGGGACAGCTCCTATAATTCACCCCTCCACTTT	CASSLGDSSYNSPLHF
.	TRBV4-1	TRBD1	TRBJ2-2	TGCGCCAGCAGCCAAGAAAGCGACAGGGCTTACACCGGGGAGCTGTTTTTT	CASSQESDRAYTGELFF
.	TRBV28	TRBD1	TRBJ2-7	TGTGCCAGCAGATATACAGGGGATCTACGAGAGCAGTACTTC	CASRYTGDLREQYF
.	TRBV5-5	TRBD1	TRBJ2-1	TGTGCCAGCCGGGACAGCTCCTACAATGAGCAGTTCTTC	CASRDSSYNEQFF
.	TRBV7-2	TRBD2	TRBJ2-2	TGTGCCAGCAGCTTAGTGGGAGGGAGGACCGGGGAGCTGTTTTTT	CASSLVGGRTGELFF
once	TRBV15	.	TRBJ2-3	TGTGCCACCAGCAGAGCCCGCGCAGATACGCAGTATTTT	CATSRARADTQYF
.	TRBV9	.	TRBJ2-7	TGTGCCAGCAGCGTAGGGGACAACTACGAGCAGTACTTC	CASSVGDNYEQYF
.	TRBV22-1	.	TRBJ2-5	TGTCCTGGGAGCGCTTATCAGCTAGCGGGGGAAGAGACCCAGTACTTC	CPGSAYQLAGEETQYF
.	TRBV9	TRBD2	TRBJ2-3	TGTGCCAGCAGCTCGAGACTAGCGGGGGGGCCTGACACAGATACGCAGTATTTT	CASSSRLAGGPDTDTQYF
.	TRBV6-5	TRBD2	TRBJ2-5	TGTGCCAGCAGTTACACTAGCGGGGGGGAAGAGACCCAGTACTTC	CASSYTSGGEETQYF
.	TRBV5-4	.	TRBJ1-1	TGTGCTAGCAGCTTCTCAGGGCTGAACACTGAAGCTTTCTTT	CASSFSGLNTEAFF
.	TRBV9	TRBD2	TRBJ2-7	TGTGCCAGCAGCGATAGCGGGGGTCCCAACGAGCAGTACTTC	CASSDSGGPNEQYF
.	TRBV6-5	.	TRBJ1-3	TGTGCCACCTGGTTGAGTTCTGGAAACACCATATATTTT	CATWLSSGNTIYF
.	TRBV30	.	TRBJ2-1	TGTGCCTGGAGTGTAGCTACGTCCGGTGAGCAGTTCTTC	CAWSVATSGEQFF
.	TRBV4-3	.	TRBJ2-1	TGCGCCAGCAGCCAAGATGGGACAACCTACAATGAGCAGTTCTTC	CASSQDGTTYNEQFF
once	TRBV19	.	TRBJ1-5	TGTGCCAGTAGTATCGGGACACGAGGGTATCAGCCCCAGCATTTT	CASSIGTRGYQPQHF
.	TRBV5-4	.	TRBJ1-1	TGTGCCAGCAGCTTGGCCTCTAACACTGAAGCTTTCTTT	CASSLASNTEAFF
.	TRBV27	.	TRBJ2-5	TGTGCCAGCAGTTTATCGACCGGGAAAGAGACCCAGTACTTC	CASSLSTGKETQYF
.	TRBV2	TRBD1	TRBJ1-3	TGTGCCAGCAGTGAAGCGACAGGGCAAAACACCATATATTTT	CASSEATGQNTIYF
.	TRBV27	TRBD1	TRBJ2-1	TGTGCCAGCAGTTTATGGACAGGCTACAATGAGCAGTTCTTC	CASSLWTGYNEQFF
.	TRBV28	TRBD2	TRBJ2-1	TGTGCCAGCAGTCCCGGGACTAGTCACAATGAGCAGTTCTTC	CASSPGTSHNEQFF
.	TRBV28	.	TRBJ2-5	TGTGCCAGCCCCACGGGTGACTTAAACCGGTACTTC	CASPTGDLNRYF
once	TRBV4-1	TRBD2	TRBJ2-3	TGCGCCAGCAGCCAATTTGGACTAGCGGGCACAGATACGCAGTATTTT	CASSQFGLAGTDTQYF
.	TRBV11-2	.	TRBJ2-7	TGTGCCAGCAGACGGGGCGAGCAGTACTTC	CASRRGEQYF
.	TRBV9	TRBD2	TRBJ2-7	TGTGCCAGCAGCGTAGCGGGGGGGAACTACGAGCAGTACTTC	CASSVAGGNYEQYF
.	TRBV27	TRBD2	TRBJ2-7	TGTGCCAGCAGTTATAGGGGAGCGGGGGGGTCTTACGAGCAGTACTTC	CASSYRGAGGSYEQYF
.	TRBV5-1	.	TRBJ2-7	TGCGCCAGCAGCTTGGAATCCGATGTGACAGGTTCCTACGAGCAGTACTTC	CASSLESDVTGSYEQYF
.	TRBV4-3	.	TRBJ1-2	TGCGCCAGCAGCCAAGCCAGCCAGGGCGGTGGTGGCTACACCTTC	CASSQASQGGGGYTF